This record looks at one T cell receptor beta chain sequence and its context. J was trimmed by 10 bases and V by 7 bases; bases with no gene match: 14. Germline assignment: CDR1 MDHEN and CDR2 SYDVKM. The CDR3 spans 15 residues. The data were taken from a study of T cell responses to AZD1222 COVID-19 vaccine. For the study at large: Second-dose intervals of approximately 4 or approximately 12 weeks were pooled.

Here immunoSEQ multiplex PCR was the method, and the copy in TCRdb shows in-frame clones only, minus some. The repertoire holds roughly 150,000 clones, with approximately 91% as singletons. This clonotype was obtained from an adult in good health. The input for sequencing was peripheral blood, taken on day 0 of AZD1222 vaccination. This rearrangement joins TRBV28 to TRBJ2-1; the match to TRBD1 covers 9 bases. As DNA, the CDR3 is TGTGCCAGCACCGTACAGGGGGCGGGTCGGCCGGAGCAGTTCTTC. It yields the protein CASTVQGAGRPEQFF.